This entry features one TCR beta chain sequence. The data derive from a study of blood T cell repertoires in COVID-19. Produced via immunoSEQ multiplex PCR; TCRdb's table is partial and in-frame only. The top ten hold approximately 5% of the sample, which has 200,000 to 250,000 clones, around 75% seen once. This receptor was identified in a human donor in a cohort sampled during active COVID-19. The sequenced sample was peripheral blood.

Here the CDR3 reads CASSTSGTGINQPQHF. The DNA for the CDR3 is TGTGCCAGCTCGACGTCCGGGACAGGGATCAATCAGCCCCAGCATTTT. The chain has TRBV19 and TRBJ1-5; 9 bases are a match to TRBD1. V dropped 9 bases and J dropped 3; count of bases not matched to a gene: 12. CDR1 is LNHDA, CDR2 SQIVND, per germline (reference sequence). The CDR3 runs 16 residues.